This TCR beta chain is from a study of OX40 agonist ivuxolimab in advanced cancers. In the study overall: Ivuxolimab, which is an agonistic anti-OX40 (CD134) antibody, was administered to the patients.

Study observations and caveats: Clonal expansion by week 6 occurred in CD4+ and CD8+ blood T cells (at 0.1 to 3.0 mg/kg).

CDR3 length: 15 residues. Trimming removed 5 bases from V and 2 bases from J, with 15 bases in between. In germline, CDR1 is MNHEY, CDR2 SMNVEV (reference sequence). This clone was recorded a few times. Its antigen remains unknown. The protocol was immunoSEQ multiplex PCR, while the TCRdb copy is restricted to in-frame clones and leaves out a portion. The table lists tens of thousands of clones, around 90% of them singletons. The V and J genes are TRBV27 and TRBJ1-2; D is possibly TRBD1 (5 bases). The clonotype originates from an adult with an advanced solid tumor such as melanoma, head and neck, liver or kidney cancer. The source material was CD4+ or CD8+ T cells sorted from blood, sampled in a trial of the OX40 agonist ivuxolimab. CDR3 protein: CASSQGTGGNYGYTF. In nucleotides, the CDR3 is TGTGCCAGCAGTCAAGGGACGGGAGGGAACTATGGCTACACCTTC.